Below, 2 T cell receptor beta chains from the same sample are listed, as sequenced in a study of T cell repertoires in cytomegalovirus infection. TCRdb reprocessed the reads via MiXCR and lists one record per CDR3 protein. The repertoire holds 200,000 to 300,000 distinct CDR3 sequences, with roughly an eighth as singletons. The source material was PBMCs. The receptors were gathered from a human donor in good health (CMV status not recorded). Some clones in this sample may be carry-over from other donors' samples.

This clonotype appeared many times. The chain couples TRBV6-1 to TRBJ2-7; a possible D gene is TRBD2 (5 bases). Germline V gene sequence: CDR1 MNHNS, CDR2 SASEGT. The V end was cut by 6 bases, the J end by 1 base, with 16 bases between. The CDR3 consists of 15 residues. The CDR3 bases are TGTGCCAGCAGATCGACGACTGAGGGATCCTACGAGCAGTACTTC. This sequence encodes CASRSTTEGSYEQYF.

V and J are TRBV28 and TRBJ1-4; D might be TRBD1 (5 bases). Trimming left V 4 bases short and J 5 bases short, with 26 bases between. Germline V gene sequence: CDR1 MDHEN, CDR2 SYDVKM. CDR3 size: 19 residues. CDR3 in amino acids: CASSSGGGTWLLDNEKLFF. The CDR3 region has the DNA TGTGCCAGCAGTTCTGGGGGGGGGACTTGGCTACTCGACAATGAAAAACTGTTTTTT.